The text below deals with one T cell receptor beta chain. TCRdb's copy holds only in-frame clones and misses some; the assay was immunoSEQ multiplex PCR. The repertoire holds around 150,000 clones, about 88% seen once, with 15% to 20% in the top ten. The sample is drawn from a study of blood T cell repertoires in COVID-19. V was clipped by 1 base and J by 6 bases; unmatched bases: 6. This CDR3 region has 15 residues. Germline CDR1 SNHLY, CDR2 FYNNEI. Input material: peripheral blood. The V and J genes are TRBV2 and TRBJ2-7; TRBD2 matches 10 bases. The receptor was derived from a woman at least 80 years old with acute or convalescent COVID-19. The CDR3 DNA reads TGTGCCAGCAGTGAAGAGGCAGCGGGGGGGCCCGAGCAGTACTTC. It yields the protein CASSEEAAGGPEQYF. The variable domain in full, completed from reference TRBV2 and TRBJ2-7, reads EPEVTQTPSHQVTQMGQEVILRCVPISNHLYFYWYRQILGQKVEFLVSFYNNEISEKSEIFDDQFSVERPDGSNFTLKIRSTKLEDSAMYFCASSEEAAGGPEQYFGPGTRLTVT.